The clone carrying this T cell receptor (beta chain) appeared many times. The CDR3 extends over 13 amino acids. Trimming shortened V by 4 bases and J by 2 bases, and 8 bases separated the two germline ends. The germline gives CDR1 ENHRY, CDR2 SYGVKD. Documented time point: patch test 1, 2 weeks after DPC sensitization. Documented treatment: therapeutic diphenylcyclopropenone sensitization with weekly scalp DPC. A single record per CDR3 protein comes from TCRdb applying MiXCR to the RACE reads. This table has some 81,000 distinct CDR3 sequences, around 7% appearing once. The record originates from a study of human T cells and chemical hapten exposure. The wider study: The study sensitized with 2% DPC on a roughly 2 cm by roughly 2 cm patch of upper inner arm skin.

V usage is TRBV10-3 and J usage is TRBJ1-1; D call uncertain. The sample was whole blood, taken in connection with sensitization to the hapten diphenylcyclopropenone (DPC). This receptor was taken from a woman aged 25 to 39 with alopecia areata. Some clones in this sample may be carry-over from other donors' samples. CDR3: CAISGVDNTEAFF. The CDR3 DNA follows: TGTGCCATCAGTGGTGTGGACAACACTGAAGCTTTCTTT.